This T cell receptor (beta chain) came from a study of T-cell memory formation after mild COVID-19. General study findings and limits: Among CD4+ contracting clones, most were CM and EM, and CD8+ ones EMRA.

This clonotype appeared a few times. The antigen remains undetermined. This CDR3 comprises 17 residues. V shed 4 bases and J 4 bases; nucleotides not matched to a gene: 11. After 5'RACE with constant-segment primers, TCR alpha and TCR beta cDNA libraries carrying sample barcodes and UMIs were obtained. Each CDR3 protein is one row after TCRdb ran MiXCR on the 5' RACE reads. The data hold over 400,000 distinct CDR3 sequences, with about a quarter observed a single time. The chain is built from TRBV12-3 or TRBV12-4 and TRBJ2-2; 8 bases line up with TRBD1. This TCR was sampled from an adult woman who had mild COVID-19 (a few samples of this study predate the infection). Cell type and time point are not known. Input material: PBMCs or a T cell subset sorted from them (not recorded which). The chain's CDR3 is CASSSGQGAPGTGELFF. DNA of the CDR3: TGTGCCAGCAGTTCCGGGCAGGGGGCGCCAGGCACCGGGGAGCTGTTTTTT.